This TCR beta chain came from a study of T-cell reconstitution after alpha-beta-depleted transplantation in children. This clonotype was seen repeatedly, ten times or more. Library preparation (for TCRbeta) was performed with unique molecular identifiers. Each CDR3 protein gets one entry after TCRdb re-called the PCR reads with MiXCR. The table lists about 830,000 distinct CDR3 sequences, about 16% of them singletons. V lost 1 base, J lost 7 bases, and 11 bases lay in between. The CDR3 totals 14 residues. The chain links TRBV12-3 or TRBV12-4 to TRBJ1-5, with unresolved D. Sequenced here: PBMCs, mostly from graft donor cells, sampled 360 days after TCRalphabeta/CD19-depleted stem cell transplant. The clonotype originates from a male patient under 18 who had a stem cell transplant for acute lymphoblastic leukemia, so the T cells may come from the graft donor. The CDR3 DNA sequence: TGTGCCAGCAGTTTAGGAGAGAGCGGGCAGCCCCAGCATTTT. Translating it yields CASSLGESGQPQHF.